The 7 T cell receptor beta chains below were found in one sample sequenced in a study of beta chain features in type 1 diabetes. The investigators reverse transcribed all of the isolated RNA, so they sequenced expressed TCRB transcripts. This table comes from immunoSEQ multiplex PCR, and its TCRdb copy is limited to in-frame clones, with some not included. The top ten clones hold over 0.015% of a sample with some 280,000 clones, roughly an eighth of them seen once. Their specific antigens are unknown. Study-level results: Among all four CD4+ subsets, Type 1 diabetes patients had TCRB CDR3s that were moderately but significantly shorter.

The sequenced sample consisted of naive CD4+ T cells from blood. The receptors here all came from a man aged 25-40 years with type 1 diabetes.

The chain links TRBV19 to TRBJ1-1, with D uncertain. Trimming took off 6 bases at V and 1 base at J, with 15 bases between the two ends. This CDR3 has 15 residues. Germline V lookup: CDR1 LNHDA, CDR2 SQIVND (reference sequence). The CDR3 sequence is CASSPLGRPNTEAFF. In DNA, the CDR3 is TGTGCCAGTAGCCCATTGGGCAGGCCGAACACTGAAGCTTTCTTT.

This rearrangement joins TRBV10-3 to TRBJ2-1, with TRBD1 matching 9 bases. The CDR3 contains 14 residues. Trimming at V came to 6 bases and at J to 10 bases, leaving 10 bases not matched to a gene. Germline CDR1 and CDR2: ENHRY and SYGVKD. The CDR3 region has the DNA TGTGCCATCAGAACCGGGACAGGGTCACAAGAGCAGTTCTTC. Its translation: CAIRTGTGSQEQFF.

This rearrangement joins TRBV7-8 to TRBJ1-2; 9 nucleotides line up with TRBD1. V trimming: 5 bases; J trimming: 3 bases; junction bases outside the gene matches: 10. The CDR3 runs 16 residues. CDR1 is SGHVS and CDR2 is FQNEAQ in the germline V gene. The CDR3 DNA follows: TGTGCCAGCAGCCTTAGGGGGACAGGGAAAGACTATGGCTACACCTTC. Amino acid sequence: CASSLRGTGKDYGYTF.

There are a few counts of this clone. The J gene is TRBJ2-1, the V gene TRBV4-2, with D uncertain. Trimming stripped 1 base from V and 6 bases from J, with 13 bases between. Per the germline V gene, CDR1 is LGHNA and CDR2 is YNFKEQ. The CDR3 covers 15 residues. The CDR3 DNA is TGTGCCAGCAGCCAAGGGCTAGTCGTCAGCAATGAGCAGTTCTTC. This gives the protein CASSQGLVVSNEQFF.

This clone was observed a few times. Compared with germline, one end of the junction differs, possibly owing to a read error. The chain uses TRBV7-7 and TRBJ2-7; D remains ambiguous. Germline V lookup: CDR1 SSHAT, CDR2 FNYEAQ (reference sequence). The CDR3 totals 13 residues. The CDR3, as DNA: TGTGCTAGCAGCCCAGACGCGGCTGGCGAGCAGTACTTC. Protein sequence: CASSPDAAGEQYF.

This sequence joins TRBV2 and TRBJ1-4; 8 bases are a match to TRBD1. The CDR3 is 15 amino acids. Trimming at V came to 1 base and at J to 7 bases, leaving 5 bases not matched to a gene. The V gene's germline CDR1 is SNHLY and CDR2 FYNNEI. This CDR3 reads CASSEVRTGSEKLFF. DNA for the CDR3: TGTGCCAGCAGTGAAGTGCGGACAGGGAGTGAAAAACTGTTTTTT.

The CDR3 DNA sequence: TGTGCCAGCAGCCCCGGACTAGCGGGAAACACAGATACGCAGTATTTT. Translation: CASSPGLAGNTDTQYF. The chain combines TRBV5-4 with TRBJ2-3, with 12 bases aligning to TRBD2. This CDR3 comprises 16 residues. Looked up from germline, CDR1 is SGHNT and CDR2 is YYREEE (reference sequence). The ends lost 4 bases at V and 2 bases at J; junction bases unmatched: 5.